This T cell receptor (beta chain) is from a study of blood T cell repertoires in COVID-19. Using immunoSEQ multiplex PCR, the repertoire was profiled, and TCRdb retains in-frame clones only, with some absent. Among a few hundred thousand clones listed, about nine tenths were seen once. The germline gives CDR1 SGHRS, CDR2 YFSETQ. The CDR3 has 15 residues. The V end lost 4 bases, the J end lost 0 bases, and 11 bases lay between the germline ends. Source material: peripheral blood. This clonotype originated in a woman aged 25 to 39 with active or convalescent COVID-19. The chain couples TRBV5-1 to TRBJ1-3, with D maybe TRBD1 (6 bases). The CDR3 sequence is CASSDGQSSGNTIYF. CDR3 bases: TGCGCCAGCAGCGACGGACAGAGCTCTGGAAACACCATATATTTT.